Each of the 4 T cell receptor beta chains below was sequenced from the same sample in a study of shared clonotypes between healthy human individuals. This table comes from immunoSEQ multiplex PCR, and its TCRdb copy is limited to in-frame clones, with some not included. The sample gives fewer than 1.6 million clones, 98% of which show up once; 0.3% to 0.45% is in the top ten. Specimen: naive CD4+ T cells sorted from blood. The subset here: CD45RA+ positively selected. These receptors all stem from a man aged 30 to 39 in good health.

The rearrangement uses TRBV28 and TRBJ2-7, with D unclear. Trimming took off 5 bases at V and 4 bases at J, with 21 bases between the two ends. The germline CDR1 and CDR2 sequences are MDHEN and SYDVKM. CDR3 length: 16 amino acids. Here the CDR3 reads CASSLIGAQSGYEQYF. DNA of the CDR3: TGTGCCAGCAGTCTTATTGGTGCTCAGTCCGGGTACGAGCAGTACTTC.

DNA for the CDR3: TGTGCCACCTCCCGGGACCCCTCTTACACAGATACGCAGTATTTT. The encoded protein is CATSRDPSYTDTQYF. J is TRBJ2-3 and V is TRBV6-5; D is tentatively TRBD1 or TRBD2 (5 bases each). The CDR3 runs to 15 residues. Germline V gene sequence: CDR1 MNHEY, CDR2 SVGAGI. Trimming took 10 bases from V and 2 from J, leaving 19 bases between them.

The chain recombines TRBV5-4 with TRBJ2-1, with D perhaps matching TRBD2 (5 bases). The CDR3 consists of 14 residues. Looked up from germline, CDR1 is SGHNT and CDR2 is YYREEE (reference sequence). V was cut by 5 bases and J by 7 bases, with 16 bases left in between. This CDR3 is CASSPTGILNEQFF. CDR3 coding DNA: TGTGCCAGCAGTCCGACCGGGATCTTAAATGAGCAGTTCTTC.

V is TRBV11-2 and J is TRBJ1-2, with no clear D. V lost 1 base, J lost 4 bases, and 13 bases lay in between. The length of the CDR3 is 15 residues. The germline V gene has CDR1 SGHAT and CDR2 FQNNGV. Here the CDR3 reads CASSLAVQSGYGYTF. The CDR3 DNA reads TGTGCCAGCAGCTTAGCGGTTCAGTCCGGCTATGGCTACACCTTC.